These T cell receptor beta chains were read from a single sample in a study of T cell changes during pregnancy in multiple sclerosis. Method: immunoSEQ multiplex PCR; TCRdb's copy keeps in-frame clones and lacks some. This table has about 12,000 clones, around 94% appearing once. Material: CD4+ T cells from peripheral blood mononuclear cells, obtained before pregnancy. The receptors here all came from a female donor with multiple sclerosis, enrolled in a pregnancy study. CDR3s include the opening cysteine and the closing phenylalanine or tryptophan. The order of the fields is clone size, J gene, D gene, V gene, CDR3 protein, CDR3 DNA. The D gene is left open where the match is weak. Rows give clone size only sometimes, using once, few, many, or a class for an expanded clone.

-,TRBJ2-7,TRBD1,TRBV5-4,CASSAAGTGYHEQYF,TGTGCCAGCAGCGCGGCCGGGACAGGGTACCACGAGCAGTACTTC
-,TRBJ2-6,-,TRBV5-1,CASSRLTGPGSGANVLTF,TGCGCCAGCAGCCGACTTACAGGGCCCGGCTCTGGGGCCAACGTCCTGACTTTC
once,TRBJ1-1,-,TRBV27,CASSQAMNTEAFF,TGTGCCAGCTCACAGGCCATGAACACTGAAGCTTTCTTT
-,TRBJ1-6,TRBD1,TRBV9,CASSQRDRESPLHF,TGTGCCAGCAGCCAGAGGGACAGGGAATCACCCCTCCACTTT
-,TRBJ2-2,TRBD2,TRBV6-1,CASTFGTTNTGELFF,TGTGCCAGCACTTTTGGGACTACAAACACCGGGGAGCTGTTTTTT
-,TRBJ2-5,TRBD2,TRBV5-1,CASTDWGGETQYF,TGCGCCAGCACGGATTGGGGGGGAGAGACCCAGTACTTC
-,TRBJ1-2,TRBD1,TRBV6-5,CASRQGVDGYTF,TGTGCCAGCAGACAGGGGGTAGATGGCTACACCTTC
few,TRBJ2-2,-,TRBV2,CASSEVRVIGELFF,TGTGCCAGCAGTGAGGTCAGGGTCATCGGGGAGCTGTTTTTT
-,TRBJ1-1,TRBD1,TRBV7-9,CASSLAGQAGDAFF,TGTGCCAGCAGCTTAGCGGGACAGGCCGGAGACGCTTTCTTT
-,TRBJ1-1,-,TRBV29-1,CSVGITEAFF,TGCAGCGTTGGTATCACTGAAGCTTTCTTT
-,TRBJ1-6,TRBD1,TRBV7-6,CASSAGQNYNSPLHF,TGTGCCAGCAGCGCGGGACAGAACTATAATTCACCCCTCCACTTT